This T cell receptor (beta chain) was obtained from a study of T cell responses to AZD1222 COVID-19 vaccine. Study-wide findings and caveats: The study sampled repertoires only after the peak T cell response. Donors were mostly white British, more females; clonal diversity possibly underestimated.

Assay used: immunoSEQ multiplex PCR; TCRdb lists only in-frame clones, some missing. The table lists under 200,000 clones, around nine tenths of them singletons. Turning to this clone: Its target is unknown.

This receptor was identified in an adult who received the AZD1222 COVID-19 vaccine. This specimen was peripheral blood, taken 28 days after the second AZD1222 dose.

The CDR3 sequence is CASSVDPGQGGTGELFF. In nucleotides, the CDR3 is TGTGCCAGCAGCGTCGATCCGGGACAGGGTGGCACCGGGGAGCTGTTTTTT. This chain links TRBV9 with TRBJ2-2; 9 nucleotides line up with TRBD1. The germline V gene encodes CDR1 SGDLS and CDR2 YYNGEE. CDR3 length: 17 residues. The J segment lost 4 bases and the V segment lost 2 bases, leaving 9 bases of the junction unmatched.